This passage covers 27 T cell receptor beta chains from one sample sequenced in a study of T cells after yellow fever vaccination. One entry per CDR3 protein, called by TCRdb with MiXCR from the 5' RACE reads. Here the sample spans about 320,000 distinct CDR3 sequences, around 10% being singletons. This material consisted of CD4+ T cells sorted from PBMCs, taken 45 days after the yellow fever booster vaccination. The receptors were sampled from a man aged 18 to 29 who received the YFV17D yellow fever vaccine.

The gene calls are TRBV5-1 and TRBJ2-5; D is perhaps TRBD1 (5 bases). V lost 0 bases and J 1 base, leaving 10 bases between the germline ends. The CDR3 consists of 15 residues. Looked up from germline, CDR1 is SGHRS and CDR2 is YFSETQ. The chain's CDR3 is CASSLVDIGQETQYF. CDR3 bases: TGCGCCAGCAGCTTGGTGGACATAGGCCAAGAGACCCAGTACTTC.

This sequence joins TRBV12-3 or TRBV12-4 and TRBJ1-5, with TRBD1 as a possible D gene (5 bases). V lost 4 bases, J lost 2 bases, and 18 bases lay in between. CDR3 length equals 17 residues. CDR3 sequence (DNA): TGTGCCAGCAGTTGGGGACTGGCCAAAACGGGCAATCAGCCCCAGCATTTT. Protein product: CASSWGLAKTGNQPQHF.

The V call is TRBV5-1, the J call TRBJ1-2; 8 nucleotides line up with TRBD1. Germline CDR1 is SGHRS and CDR2 is YFSETQ. V was clipped by 4 bases and J by 2 bases; unmatched bases: 7. This CDR3 comprises 15 residues. This CDR3 is CASSQTGEGNYGYTF. Here the CDR3 DNA reads TGCGCCAGCAGCCAGACAGGGGAAGGCAACTATGGCTACACCTTC.

The chain has TRBV27 and TRBJ1-4, with D possibly matching TRBD1 (5 bases). This CDR3 contains 15 residues. Looked up from germline, CDR1 is MNHEY and CDR2 is SMNVEV (reference sequence). Trimming removed 5 bases at V and 8 bases at J, with 18 bases between. The CDR3 here is CASSLSRGAGEKLFF. In DNA, the CDR3 is TGTGCCAGCAGTCTCTCAAGGGGAGCAGGGGAAAAACTGTTTTTT.

CDR3: CASSLRKAGSAERANVLTF. The CDR3, as DNA: TGCGCCAGCAGCCTAAGGAAAGCGGGTTCCGCTGAACGGGCCAACGTCCTGACTTTC. The gene calls are TRBV4-1 and TRBJ2-6, with a weak D call TRBD2 (6 bases). Germline V CDR1 and CDR2: MGHRA, YSYEKL. The CDR3 contains 19 residues. The ends were cut back, 4 bases at V and 5 bases at J, with 24 bases in the middle.

The J gene is TRBJ2-7, the V gene TRBV5-5, with D hard to call. The V end was cut by 0 bases, the J end by 3 bases, with 7 bases between. The CDR3 loop spans 13 amino acids. Germline lookup yields CDR1 SGHKS and CDR2 YYEKEE (reference sequence). The CDR3 nucleotides read TGTGCCAGCAGCTTGGAAAATATCTACGAGCAGTACTTC. This encodes CASSLENIYEQYF.

Ten or more counts support this clonotype. The chain has TRBV5-4 and TRBJ2-1; TRBD2 aligns across 8 bases. Losses at the gene ends were 6 bases for V and 1 base for J; bases not matched to a gene: 12. The CDR3 covers 17 residues. Germline assignment: CDR1 SGHNT and CDR2 YYREEE (reference sequence). The CDR3 region is CASNYWGIAGSYNEQFF. In DNA, the CDR3 is TGTGCCAGCAACTACTGGGGGATAGCGGGATCCTACAATGAGCAGTTCTTC.

This clonotype was counted ten times or more. The chain recombines TRBV5-1 with TRBJ2-3; 8 positions agree with TRBD2. The CDR3 runs to 15 residues. V shed 3 bases, J shed 0 bases, and the junction held 3 bases outside the gene matches. Looked up from germline, CDR1 is SGHRS and CDR2 is YFSETQ. The CDR3 DNA follows: TGCGCCAGCAGCTCAGTAGCGGGGAGCACAGATACGCAGTATTTT. Protein product: CASSSVAGSTDTQYF.

This clonotype was seen repeatedly, ten times or more. The J gene is TRBJ1-2, the V gene TRBV6-5; tentative D call: TRBD1 (6 bases). Germline V gene lookup returns CDR1 MNHEY and CDR2 SVGAGI. V was shortened by 7 bases and J by 1 base, with 19 bases between the two germline ends. This CDR3 is built from 16 residues. The CDR3 nucleotides read TGTGCCAGCACCACGGCGATCAGGGGAGATAACTATGGCTACACCTTC. Translation gives CASTTAIRGDNYGYTF.

The V call is TRBV21-1, the J call TRBJ1-4; TRBD1 was called by the table and not checked on the DNA. TRBV21-1 is flagged as a pseudogene. The length of the CDR3 is 17 residues. Written as DNA, the CDR3 is TGTGCCAGCAGCAACCCCCCCGGGACGGTAACTAATGAAAAACTGTTTTTT. Its translation: CASSNPPGTVTNEKLFF.

The rearrangement links TRBV2 to TRBJ2-2; D is unclear. The CDR3 is made up of 14 amino acids. CDR1 and CDR2 (germline): SNHLY, FYNNEI. With 1 base removed from V and 6 bases from J, the gap between germline ends came to 9 bases. The CDR3 sequence is CASSEDFVAGELFF. The CDR3 coding sequence is TGTGCCAGCAGTGAAGATTTCGTGGCCGGGGAGCTGTTTTTT. The full variable domain, with the rest looked up from reference TRBV2 and TRBJ2-2, is EPEVTQTPSHQVTQMGQEVILRCVPISNHLYFYWYRQILGQKVEFLVSFYNNEISEKSEIFDDQFSVERPDGSNFTLKIRSTKLEDSAMYFCASSEDFVAGELFFGEGSRLTVL.

This clonotype was detected ten times or more. The V call is TRBV5-6, the J call TRBJ2-3, with 7 bases fitting TRBD1. The CDR3 consists of 14 residues. Germline CDR1 and CDR2: SGHDT and YYEEEE. V lost 3 bases to trimming and J lost 4 bases; unmatched junction nucleotides: 5. The CDR3 here is CASSYPRGPDTQYF. The CDR3 bases are TGTGCCAGCAGCTACCCAAGGGGGCCAGATACGCAGTATTTT.

The V gene is TRBV2, the J gene TRBJ1-2; D ambiguous. V lost 4 bases to trimming and J lost 3 bases, with 9 bases between them. Looked up from germline, CDR1 is SNHLY and CDR2 is FYNNEI. This CDR3 is 13 amino acids long. In nucleotides, the CDR3 is TGTGCCAGCAGTGTTCAGGTGGACTATGGCTACACCTTC. Residues: CASSVQVDYGYTF.

The chain uses TRBV18 and TRBJ1-5, with a tentative D call TRBD1 (5 bases). There are 17 residues in the CDR3. Germline-derived CDR1 and CDR2 are KGHSH and LQKENI. V lost 3 bases and J lost 0, with 15 bases in between. CDR3 coding DNA: TGTGCCAGCTCACCCCCGGAGGCGGGGGATAGCAATCAGCCCCAGCATTTT. Translation gives CASSPPEAGDSNQPQHF.

In this sample, this clonotype turned up many times. The chain joins TRBV5-1 to TRBJ2-3; 8 bases are shared with TRBD2. Germline values: CDR1 SGHRS, CDR2 YFSETQ. V shed 2 bases, J shed 6 bases, and the junction held 2 bases outside the gene matches. The CDR3 covers 13 residues. The CDR3 is CASSFQRGDTQYF. The CDR3 DNA reads as TGCGCCAGCAGCTTTCAGCGGGGGGATACGCAGTATTTT.

This clonotype showed up many times. This chain links TRBV4-1 with TRBJ1-1; D gene ambiguous. CDR3 length equals 14 residues. Germline lookup yields CDR1 MGHRA and CDR2 YSYEKL. The ends were cut back, 3 bases at V and 1 base at J, with 9 bases in the middle. The CDR3 region is CASSQFGRNTEAFF. The CDR3 bases are TGCGCCAGCAGCCAGTTCGGCAGGAACACTGAAGCTTTCTTT.

The rearrangement uses TRBV4-2 and TRBJ1-1; the match to TRBD1 covers 11 bases. Germline-derived CDR1 and CDR2 are LGHNA and YNFKEQ. This CDR3 spans 16 amino acids. The J segment lost 1 base and the V segment lost 1 base, leaving 2 bases of the junction unmatched. Written as DNA, the CDR3 is TGTGCCAGCAGCCAAGGGACAGGGGGCAAGAACACTGAAGCTTTCTTT. This gives the protein CASSQGTGGKNTEAFF.

The chain has TRBV9 and TRBJ1-3, with D uncertain. V was shortened by 0 bases and J by 0 bases, with 7 bases between the two germline ends. The CDR3 extends over 15 amino acids. Per germline, CDR1 SGDLS and CDR2 YYNGEE. The CDR3 nucleotides are TGTGCCAGCAGCGTAGGAGGCCCCTCTGGAAACACCATATATTTT. Translation gives CASSVGGPSGNTIYF.

This clonotype was observed a handful of times. V is TRBV9 and J is TRBJ1-6, with 9 nucleotides matching TRBD1. Germline V gives CDR1 SGDLS, CDR2 YYNGEE. The CDR3 is 15 amino acids. V gave up 4 bases and J gave up 8 bases; unmatched junction bases: 7. CDR3 sequence: CASSPPGQGHSPLHF. CDR3 sequence (DNA): TGTGCCAGCAGCCCTCCTGGACAGGGGCATTCACCCCTCCACTTT.

This clonotype was recorded many times. The CDR3 loop is CASSRAGELFF. The DNA of the CDR3 is TGTGCCAGCAGCAGGGCCGGGGAGCTGTTTTTT. The chain has TRBV12-3 or TRBV12-4 and TRBJ2-2, with D possibly matching TRBD1 (5 bases). The CDR3 extends over 11 amino acids. V was cut by 6 bases and J by 6 bases, with 5 bases left in between.

CDR3 DNA sequence: TGTGCCAGCAGCAGGGGACAGCGCACCGGGGAGCTGTTTTTT. Translated: CASSRGQRTGELFF. J is TRBJ2-2 and V is TRBV5-8; 7 nucleotides align to TRBD1. Germline V lookup: CDR1 SGHTS, CDR2 YDEGEE. This CDR3 is 14 amino acids long. V shed 4 bases and J 4 bases; nucleotides not matched to a gene: 4.

The chain carries TRBV5-6 and TRBJ1-1; D perhaps matches TRBD1 (6 bases). The germline CDR1 and CDR2 sequences are SGHDT and YYEEEE. V was pared by 4 bases and J by 11 bases, with 15 bases between. The CDR3 contains 12 residues. The CDR3 nucleotides read TGTGCCAGCAGCGGGGGACACCGAGGGGCTTTCTTT. This codes for CASSGGHRGAFF.

This chain connects TRBV20-1 to TRBJ2-1; D may be TRBD1 (5 bases). Trimming removed 6 bases at V and 4 bases at J, with 19 bases between. The CDR3 covers 15 residues. Germline V gene data show CDR1 as DFQATT and CDR2 as SNEGSKA (reference sequence). The CDR3 loop reads CSATPGIFVYNEQFF. The CDR3, as DNA: TGCAGTGCGACCCCAGGGATCTTCGTTTACAATGAGCAGTTCTTC.

The V and J genes are TRBV4-2 and TRBJ1-1; unclear D gene. With 0 bases removed from V and 1 base from J, the gap between germline ends came to 9 bases. The CDR3 runs 15 residues. Germline V gives CDR1 LGHNA, CDR2 YNFKEQ. DNA of the CDR3: TGTGCCAGCAGCCAAGACAGGTCTTCGAACACTGAAGCTTTCTTT. Translated, it gives CASSQDRSSNTEAFF.

This clonotype has a handful of counts. The gene calls are TRBV7-9 and TRBJ1-5; the match to TRBD1 covers 9 bases. This CDR3 spans 17 amino acids. V lost 0 bases, J lost 4 bases, and 7 bases stayed unmatched. Germline V gene data show CDR1 as SEHNR and CDR2 as FQNEAQ (reference sequence). CDR3 DNA sequence: TGTGCCAGCAGCTTAGCTTACGGGACAGGGTATAATCAGCCCCAGCATTTT. This gives the protein CASSLAYGTGYNQPQHF. Filled out from reference TRBV7-9 and TRBJ1-5, the complete variable domain reads DTGVSQNPRHKITKRGQNVTFRCDPISEHNRLYWYRQTLGQGPEFLTYFQNEAQLEKSRLLSDRFSAERPKGSFSTLEIQRTEQGDSAMYLCASSLAYGTGYNQPQHFGDGTRLSIL.

The chain has TRBV7-2 and TRBJ1-4, with D unresolved. Trimming left V 2 bases short and J 7 bases short, with 14 bases between. Germline values: CDR1 SGHTA, CDR2 FQGNSA. This CDR3 comprises 15 residues. CDR3 coding DNA: TGTGCCAGCAGCTTATGGACGGCGGGCGGTGAAAAACTGTTTTTT. Its translation is CASSLWTAGGEKLFF.

This clonotype was observed a handful of times. The rearrangement links TRBV9 to TRBJ2-6; D not certain. Trimming left V 2 bases short and J 0 bases short, with 15 bases between. In germline, CDR1 is SGDLS, CDR2 YYNGEE. The CDR3 covers 18 residues. CDR3 region: CASSVPSLTGSGANVLTF. CDR3 nucleotides: TGTGCCAGCAGCGTGCCCTCCTTGACGGGCTCTGGGGCCAACGTCCTGACTTTC. The full variable domain, in which reference TRBV9 and TRBJ2-6 provide the parts outside the CDR3, is DSGVTQTPKHLITATGQRVTLRCSPRSGDLSVYWYQQSLDQGLQFLIQYYNGEERAKGNILERFSAQQFPDLHSELNLSSLELGDSALYFCASSVPSLTGSGANVLTFGAGSRLTVL.